This TCR beta chain was sequenced during a study of T cell repertoires in cytomegalovirus infection. Overall study context: Carrying CMV and the relevant HLA type showed in public TCR beta signatures. Whole-study findings and limits: Ex vivo responses were dominated by HLA-C-restricted CMV-specific TCR beta clonotypes.

A note on this clonotype: The antigen is unknown.

In TCRdb, the reads were re-called with MiXCR into one record per CDR3 protein. The sample contains 150,000 to 200,000 distinct CDR3 sequences, under 15% of which appear only once. The V gene's germline CDR1 is MNHEY and CDR2 SVGEGT. The CDR3 extends over 14 amino acids. Trimming pared 2 bases from V and 7 bases from J, leaving 13 bases between. The TCR was taken from a human donor in good health (CMV status not recorded). Some clones in this sample may be carry-over from other donors' samples. The chain carries TRBV6-2 or TRBV6-3 and TRBJ2-3; D is unresolved. The sample comprised PBMCs. The CDR3 loop reads CASSYPRSTNTQYF. CDR3 bases: TGTGCCAGCAGTTACCCACGGTCCACGAATACGCAGTATTTT.